Listed below are T cell receptor beta chains from one sample, sequenced in a study of PD-1 blockade in classical Hodgkin lymphoma. Repertoires were generated with immunoSEQ multiplex PCR, while TCRdb's copy carries only in-frame clones and drops some. The sample has about 17,000 clones, 82% seen once. This specimen was peripheral blood mononuclear cells (PBMCs), taken before the second cycle of nivolumab. All receptors derive from a human donor with classical Hodgkin lymphoma. Each CDR3 is given with its conserved first and last residue. A D gene is named only where the DNA matches it firmly. Some rows have no size entry. The others give once, few or many, or a class for an expanded clone.

>NA|NA|TRBJ1-5|TRBV7-9|13
TGTGCCAGCAGCCCACGGACGGATGAGCCCCAGCATTTT
CASSPRTDEPQHF
>NA|TRBD1|TRBJ1-4|TRBV19|16
TGTGCCAGTAGCAGGGGAGGGACAGCCTATAATGAAAAACTGTTTTTT
CASSRGGTAYNEKLFF
>NA|NA|TRBJ1-2|TRBV27|15
TGTGCCAGCAGCCTTACCCCTGCAGAGTTCTATGGCTACACCTTC
CASSLTPAEFYGYTF
>NA|NA|TRBJ2-7|TRBV11-2|14
TGTGCCAGCAGCTTGCCGAGGAGGTCCTACGAGCAGTACTTC
CASSLPRRSYEQYF
>NA|NA|TRBJ1-3|TRBV25-1|14
TGTGCCAGCAGTGGGGACTTTTCTGGAAACACCATATATTTT
CASSGDFSGNTIYF
>NA|NA|TRBJ1-2|TRBV7-2|14
TGTGCCAGCAGCCCGCGGGGGCCCCTATATGGCTACACCTTC
CASSPRGPLYGYTF
>NA|TRBD1|TRBJ2-1|TRBV7-3|15
TGTGCCAGCAGCACGGGACAGGGTGCCTACAATGAGCAGTTCTTC
CASSTGQGAYNEQFF
>NA|NA|TRBJ2-3|TRBV28|14
TGTGCCAGCGCGGAGGGGCATAGTAGGGATACGCAGTATTTT
CASAEGHSRDTQYF
>NA|NA|TRBJ2-3|TRBV4-2|14
TGTGCCAGCAGCCAAAAGTTACAGGGTGGGACGCAGTATTTT
CASSQKLQGGTQYF
>NA|NA|TRBJ1-2|TRBV6-5|14
TGTGCCAGCAGTTACTTTATGTCTAAGGAAGGCTACACCTTC
CASSYFMSKEGYTF
>NA|NA|TRBJ2-5|TRBV7-2|18
TGTGCCAGCAGCTTAGCAGGAGGTCGGCAGGGGATTGGAGAGACCCAGTACTTC
CASSLAGGRQGIGETQYF
>NA|TRBD1|TRBJ2-2|TRBV4-1|15
TGCGCCAGCAGCTCATTCGACAGGGGGCGCGGGGAGCTGTTTTTT
CASSSFDRGRGELFF
>NA|NA|TRBJ2-5|TRBV7-9|16
TGTGCCAGCAGTTTTCCCCTAGGGGCAGAACAAGAGACCCAGTACTTC
CASSFPLGAEQETQYF
>NA|TRBD1|TRBJ1-2|TRBV7-2|19
TGTGCCAGCAGCTTAGTGTCCTCGAGACAGGGGGTCTTATCCTATGGCTACACCTTC
CASSLVSSRQGVLSYGYTF
>NA|NA|TRBJ1-1|TRBV7-8|14
TGTGCCAGCAGCCTGGGGGCAGGAGGGACTGAAGCTTTCTTT
CASSLGAGGTEAFF
>once|TRBD1|TRBJ2-7|TRBV6-4|13
TGTGCCAGCAGTCAGGGACAGCACTACGAGCAGTACTTC
CASSQGQHYEQYF
>few|TRBD1|TRBJ1-2|TRBV7-3|14
TGTGCCAGCAGCTCCGGACAGGCCCGCTATGGCTACACCTTC
CASSSGQARYGYTF
>medium-sized|NA|TRBJ1-2|TRBV2|14
TGTGCCAGCAGAGCCGACGGGACTAACTATGGCTACACCTTC
CASRADGTNYGYTF
>NA|NA|TRBJ1-1|TRBV4-1|16
TGCGCCAGCAGCCAAGATAGCCCGGGTTGGAGGACTGAAGCTTTCTTT
CASSQDSPGWRTEAFF
>NA|NA|TRBJ1-2|TRBV5-1|17
TGCGCCAGCAGCCCCATGCGGGGGGGCTGGGACGGCTATGGCTACACCTTC
CASSPMRGGWDGYGYTF
>NA|NA|TRBJ1-1|TRBV5-1|17
TGCGCCAGCAGCTTGAACCCGAGCCGGACTAGGAACACTGAAGCTTTCTTT
CASSLNPSRTRNTEAFF
>NA|TRBD2|TRBJ2-2|TRBV4-1|15
TGCGCCAGCAGCCCAAGCGGGGCCTACACCGGGGAGCTGTTTTTT
CASSPSGAYTGELFF
>NA|TRBD1|TRBJ1-1|TRBV19|14
TGTGCCAGTAGAACAGGGGCCATGAACACTGAAGCTTTCTTT
CASRTGAMNTEAFF
>few|TRBD1|TRBJ1-2|TRBV18|13
TGTGCCAGCTCACCCACAGGGGACTATGGCTACACCTTC
CASSPTGDYGYTF
>NA|TRBD1|TRBJ2-3|TRBV6-1|14
TGTGCCAGCAGCGCGATAGGGACAGCAGATACGCAGTATTTT
CASSAIGTADTQYF